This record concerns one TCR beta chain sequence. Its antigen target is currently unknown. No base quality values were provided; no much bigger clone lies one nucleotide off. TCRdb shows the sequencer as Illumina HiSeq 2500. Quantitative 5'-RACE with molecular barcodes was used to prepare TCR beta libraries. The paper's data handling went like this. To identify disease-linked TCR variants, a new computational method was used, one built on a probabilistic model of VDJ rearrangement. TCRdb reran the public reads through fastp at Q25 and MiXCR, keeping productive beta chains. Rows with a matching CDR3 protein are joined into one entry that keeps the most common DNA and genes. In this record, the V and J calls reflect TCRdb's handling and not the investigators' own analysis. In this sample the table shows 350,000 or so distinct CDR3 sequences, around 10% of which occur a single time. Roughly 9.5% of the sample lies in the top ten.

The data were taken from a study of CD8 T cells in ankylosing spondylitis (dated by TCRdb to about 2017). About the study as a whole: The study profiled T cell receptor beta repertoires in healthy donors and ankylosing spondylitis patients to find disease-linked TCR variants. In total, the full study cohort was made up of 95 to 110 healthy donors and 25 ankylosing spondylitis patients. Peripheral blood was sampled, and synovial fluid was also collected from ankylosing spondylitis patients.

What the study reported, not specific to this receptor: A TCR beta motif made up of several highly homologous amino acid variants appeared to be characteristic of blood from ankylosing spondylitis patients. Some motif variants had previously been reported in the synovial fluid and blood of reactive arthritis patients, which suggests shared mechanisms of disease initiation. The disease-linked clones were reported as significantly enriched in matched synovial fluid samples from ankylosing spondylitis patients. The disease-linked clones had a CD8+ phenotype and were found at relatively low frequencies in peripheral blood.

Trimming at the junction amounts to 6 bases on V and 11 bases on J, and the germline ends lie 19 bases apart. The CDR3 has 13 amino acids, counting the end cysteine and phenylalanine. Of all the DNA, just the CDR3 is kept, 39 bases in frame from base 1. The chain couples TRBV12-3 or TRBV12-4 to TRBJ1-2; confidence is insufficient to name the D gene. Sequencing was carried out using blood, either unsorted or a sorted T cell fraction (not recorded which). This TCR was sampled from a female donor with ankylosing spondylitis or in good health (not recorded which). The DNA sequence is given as TGTGCCAGCAGCCCCCTCTACACTGCGGGGTACACCTTC. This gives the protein CASSPLYTAGYTF.